This T cell receptor beta chain was identified during a study of a mutant IDH1 vaccine in newly diagnosed glioma. About the research overall: The initiation of vaccination occurred 4-6 weeks after radiotherapy alone, or with temozolomide cycles. Patients got radiotherapy, temozolomide, or both beforehand, and most got both. Study-wide results and limits: Induction of immune responses by the vaccine occurred in about 93% of patients.

The CDR3 is 15 amino acids. The V and J ends lost 0 bases and 5 bases respectively, with 13 bases between them. Germline V CDR1 and CDR2: MNHEY, SMNVEV (reference sequence). Details on this clone: What it binds is not known.

Using immunoSEQ multiplex PCR, the repertoire was profiled, and TCRdb retains in-frame clones only, with some absent. The table has 30,000 or so clones, approximately 79% seen once. Time point defined: week 35, safety follow-up. Alongside topical imiquimod, each dose of vaccine comprised 300 ug of mutant IDH1 20-mer peptide. Patients had eight vaccinations, in weeks 1, 3, 5, 7, 11, 15, 19 and 23. V is TRBV27 and J is TRBJ1-1; a weak D match, TRBD1 (5 bases). The receptor's source is a woman in her 30s with glioma. Some clones in this sample may be carry-over from other donors' samples. The sequencing used PBMCs, collected from a glioma patient whose treatment included an IDH1 peptide vaccine. This CDR3 reads CASSLSRRGWTEAFF. CDR3 coding DNA: TGTGCCAGCAGTTTATCGAGGAGGGGATGGACTGAAGCTTTCTTT.